One sample yielded the 7 T cell receptor beta chains listed below, sequenced in a study of T cells after yellow fever vaccination. TCRdb ran MiXCR on the 5' RACE reads and lists one entry per CDR3 protein. Of approximately 580,000 distinct CDR3 sequences listed, about a sixth were seen once; the top ten hold around 16%. The source material was PBMCs, sampled about 5 days after the first yellow fever vaccination. These receptors all stem from a man between 18 and 35 years old who received the YFV17D yellow fever vaccine.

V gene TRBV18 combines with J gene TRBJ1-2, with 7 bases fitting TRBD1. The CDR3 length is 13 residues. The ends lost 4 bases at V and 5 bases at J; junction bases unmatched: 4. Germline V lookup: CDR1 KGHSH, CDR2 LQKENI. CDR3 coding DNA: TGTGCCAGCTCACTTGGGACAGAATATGGCTACACCTTC. This gives the protein CASSLGTEYGYTF. The entire variable domain, with the rest obtained from reference TRBV18 and TRBJ1-2, is as follows: NAGVMQNPRHLVRRRGQEARLRCSPMKGHSHVYWYRQLPEEGLKFMVYLQKENIIDESGMPKERFSAEFPKEGPSILRIQQVVRGDSAAYFCASSLGTEYGYTFGSGTRLTVV.

This clonotype occurred many times. This chain connects TRBV14 to TRBJ2-7, with D maybe TRBD1 (5 bases). Germline lookup yields CDR1 SGHDN and CDR2 FVKESK. This CDR3 is 17 amino acids long. Trimming took off 0 bases at V and 1 base at J, with 16 bases between the two ends. The CDR3 DNA reads as TGTGCCAGCAGCCAAGATGAGTCGCCAGGGTATTCCTACGAGCAGTACTTC. Its translation is CASSQDESPGYSYEQYF.

This clonotype appeared a few times. V usage is TRBV29-1 and J usage is TRBJ2-2; no clear D gene. The germline V and J ends were trimmed by 4 bases and 6 bases, with 9 bases remaining between them. The CDR3 has 12 amino acids. Looked up from germline, CDR1 is SQVTM and CDR2 is ANQGSEA. The CDR3 sequence: CSVAFPAGELFF. The CDR3 coding sequence is TGCAGCGTTGCTTTTCCGGCCGGGGAGCTGTTTTTT.

J is TRBJ1-2 and V is TRBV12-3 or TRBV12-4, with D tentatively TRBD1 (6 bases). The ends were cut back, 4 bases at V and 8 bases at J, with 8 bases in the middle. This CDR3 is 11 amino acids long. The CDR3 DNA reads TGTGCCAGCAGTTCAGGGACAGGCTACACCTTC. It yields the protein CASSSGTGYTF.

This clonotype has more than one count but fewer than ten. This sequence joins TRBV28 and TRBJ1-5; possibly TRBD1 for D (5 bases). Germline-derived CDR1 and CDR2 are MDHEN and SYDVKM. The ends were cut back, 4 bases at V and 6 bases at J, with 16 bases in the middle. The length of the CDR3 is 15 residues. The CDR3 here is CASSSPAGLGQPQHF. DNA of the CDR3: TGTGCCAGCAGTTCCCCCGCAGGGTTAGGTCAGCCCCAGCATTTT.

This clonotype appeared a single time. The junction shows a germline mismatch at one end, possibly a read error. DNA of the CDR3: TGTGCCATCAGCTTGGGCGGGAGGGAGACCCAGTACTTC. This gives the protein CAISLGGRETQYF. J is TRBJ2-5 and V is TRBV5-8; 8 positions match TRBD2. CDR3 length: 13 amino acids. Germline CDR1 reads SGHTS; CDR2 reads YDEGEE.

The genes are TRBV6-1 and TRBJ2-5; a weak D match, TRBD2 (5 bases). The CDR3 is made up of 14 amino acids. V was trimmed by 1 base and J by 5 bases, leaving 11 bases between them. The germline CDR1 and CDR2 sequences are MNHNS and SASEGT. CDR3: CASSEGAGHETQYF. The CDR3 coding sequence is TGTGCCAGCAGTGAAGGGGCGGGCCACGAGACCCAGTACTTC.